This T cell receptor beta chain came from a study of Graves' ophthalmopathy and Graves' hyperthyroidism. Study context: Samples of peripheral blood were obtained at initial diagnosis, prior to treatment of any kind.

Orbital computed tomography and thyroid ultrasound, along with TRAb, serum thyroxine and clinical symptoms, underpinned diagnosis. Amplification of the TCR beta CDR3 regions used RNA transcripts (as template). RT-PCR in the first round used HTBI primers; a second-round multiplex PCR followed. Via MiXCR, TCRdb re-called the multiplex PCR reads, giving one row per CDR3 protein. The data contain hundreds of thousands of distinct CDR3 sequences, roughly 20% of them seen just once; the ten biggest clones take up around 7%. A single count supports this clonotype. Deletions cut 0 bases from V and 6 bases from J, with 15 bases between. The CDR3 runs to 15 residues. CDR1 is MNHNS and CDR2 is SASEGT in the germline V gene.

This chain joins TRBV6-1 and TRBJ2-7; no firm D call. This TCR derives from a woman under 30 with stable Graves' hyperthyroidism. Some clones in this sample may be carry-over from other donors' samples. The sequencing input was peripheral blood. The CDR3 coding sequence is TGTGCCAGCAGTGAAGCGAGCAATGGGATAGGCGAGCAGTACTTC. Amino acid sequence: CASSEASNGIGEQYF.